Below are 26 T cell receptor beta chains sequenced from a single sample in a study of blood T cell repertoires in COVID-19. The data were produced by immunoSEQ multiplex PCR, yet TCRdb's version contains in-frame clones alone and is incomplete. The sample lists 35,000 to 45,000 clones; 70% to 90% were seen once. What was sequenced was peripheral blood. These receptors all come from a human donor in a cohort sampled during active COVID-19.

This chain links TRBV7-9 with TRBJ1-4, with 8 bases that match TRBD1. V trimming: 5 bases; J trimming: 4 bases; junction bases outside the gene matches: 9. The CDR3 has 16 amino acids. Germline CDR1 SEHNR, CDR2 FQNEAQ (reference sequence). The CDR3 loop is CASSPRQGWGNEKLFF. The CDR3 nucleotides are TGTGCCAGCAGCCCTCGACAGGGGTGGGGTAATGAAAAACTGTTTTTT.

The chain couples TRBV9 to TRBJ2-7; 8 bases are shared with TRBD1. Per germline, CDR1 SGDLS and CDR2 YYNGEE. This CDR3 is built from 12 residues. V trimming: 4 bases; J trimming: 6 bases; junction bases outside the gene matches: 3. The CDR3 nucleotides read TGTGCCAGCAGCCCGACAGGGGTCGAGCAGTACTTC. The encoded protein is CASSPTGVEQYF.

The CDR3, as DNA: TGTGCCAGCAGCTTGGACAAAAACACTGAAGCTTTCTTT. Translation: CASSLDKNTEAFF. The rearrangement uses TRBV28 and TRBJ1-1, with D possibly matching TRBD1 (5 bases). V dropped 6 bases and J dropped 2 bases, with 10 bases sitting between them. From germline, CDR1 is MDHEN and CDR2 SYDVKM. This CDR3 contains 13 residues.

V usage is TRBV6-5 and J usage is TRBJ2-1; 11 positions agree with TRBD2. J gave up 5 bases and V 6 bases, and 6 bases lay outside the gene matches. Germline CDR1 reads MNHEY; CDR2 reads SVGAGI. CDR3 length: 15 amino acids. This CDR3 is CASSQLAGAHNEQFF. Written as DNA, the CDR3 is TGTGCCAGCAGCCAACTAGCGGGGGCACACAATGAGCAGTTCTTC.

A single count supports this clone. This chain links TRBV19 with TRBJ2-1, with D perhaps matching TRBD2 (5 bases). The CDR3 consists of 15 residues. V lost 8 bases, J lost 3 bases, and 17 bases lay in between. The germline V gene has CDR1 LNHDA and CDR2 SQIVND (reference sequence). The CDR3 region is CASASAGKHYNEQFF. CDR3 in DNA: TGTGCCAGTGCAAGCGCGGGCAAACACTACAATGAGCAGTTCTTC. Together with reference TRBV19 and TRBJ2-1, the CDR3 gives the full variable domain: DGGITQSPKYLFRKEGQNVTLSCEQNLNHDAMYWYRQDPGQGLRLIYYSQIVNDFQKGDIAEGYSVSREKKESFPLTVTSAQKNPTAFYLCASASAGKHYNEQFFGPGTRLTVL.

This CDR3 is CASSEVPATTYNEQFF. CDR3 coding DNA: TGTGCCAGCAGTGAAGTCCCAGCTACTACCTACAATGAGCAGTTCTTC. The V and J genes are TRBV6-1 and TRBJ2-1; D remains unclear. Germline lookup yields CDR1 MNHNS and CDR2 SASEGT. The CDR3 spans 16 residues. V was pared by 1 base and J by 2 bases, with 12 bases between.

The chain carries TRBV6-1 and TRBJ2-7; TRBD2 might be the D (5 bases). CDR1 is MNHNS and CDR2 is SASEGT in the germline V gene. Trimming took off 0 bases at V and 4 bases at J, with 16 bases between the two ends. This CDR3 is 16 amino acids long. The CDR3 DNA follows: TGTGCCAGCAGTGAAGCTCCGGGGTTGCGAGGATACGAGCAGTACTTC. Translation: CASSEAPGLRGYEQYF.

The rearrangement links TRBV11-2 to TRBJ2-5; TRBD1 is a possible D gene (5 bases). Per germline, CDR1 SGHAT and CDR2 FQNNGV. The V end lost 2 bases, the J end lost 0 bases, and 7 bases lay between the germline ends. The length of the CDR3 is 14 residues. Here the CDR3 reads CASSLRQYQETQYF. CDR3 DNA sequence: TGTGCCAGCAGCTTACGACAGTACCAAGAGACCCAGTACTTC.

The J gene is TRBJ2-1, the V gene TRBV12-3 or TRBV12-4; no firm D call. The CDR3 covers 13 residues. The V end was cut by 2 bases, the J end by 3 bases, with 5 bases between. The CDR3 reads CASSLMSYNEQFF. The CDR3 DNA sequence: TGTGCCAGCAGTTTAATGAGCTACAATGAGCAGTTCTTC.

This clone was seen once. The J gene is TRBJ2-5, the V gene TRBV4-2, with a possible D match to TRBD1 (5 bases). Germline CDR1 reads LGHNA; CDR2 reads YNFKEQ. The ends were cut back, 0 bases at V and 1 base at J, with 9 bases in the middle. This CDR3 comprises 15 residues. The CDR3 DNA is TGTGCCAGCAGCCAAGATGGGGCACCCCAAGAGACCCAGTACTTC. Translating it yields CASSQDGAPQETQYF.

This clone was counted a few times. V usage is TRBV4-1 and J usage is TRBJ2-7; 11 bases are a match to TRBD2. V was clipped by 0 bases and J by 3 bases; unmatched bases: 7. This CDR3 region has 17 residues. Germline V gene sequence: CDR1 MGHRA, CDR2 YSYEKL. The CDR3 protein is CASSQDPASGGYYEQYF. The CDR3 bases are TGCGCCAGCAGCCAAGATCCGGCTAGCGGGGGGTACTACGAGCAGTACTTC.

The rearrangement joins TRBV27 to TRBJ2-1, with 12 bases lining up with TRBD1. Germline V CDR1 and CDR2: MNHEY, SMNVEV (reference sequence). This CDR3 is built from 14 residues. V shed 6 bases, J shed 9 bases, and the junction held 6 bases outside the gene matches. The CDR3 region is CASRPRDRGREQFF. The CDR3 nucleotides read TGTGCCAGCAGACCCCGGGACAGGGGGCGTGAGCAGTTCTTC.

This chain uses TRBV12-3 or TRBV12-4 with TRBJ1-5; D gene uncertain. The germline V and J ends were trimmed by 3 bases and 3 bases, with 6 bases remaining between them. The CDR3 loop spans 13 amino acids. The CDR3 sequence is CASSLEVNQPQHF. In DNA, the CDR3 is TGTGCCAGCAGTTTGGAGGTCAATCAGCCCCAGCATTTT.

CDR3 coding DNA: TGCAGCGTTGAACTGAACTTCGGAGGGGCAGATACGCAGTATTTT. This gives the protein CSVELNFGGADTQYF. This chain connects TRBV29-1 to TRBJ2-3; a possible D gene is TRBD2 (6 bases). CDR3 length: 15 amino acids. V lost 2 bases, J lost 4 bases, and 16 bases lay in between. CDR1 is SQVTM and CDR2 is ANQGSEA in the germline V gene.

The chain carries TRBV5-1 and TRBJ2-1; D may be TRBD2 (5 bases). Germline V gene sequence: CDR1 SGHRS, CDR2 YFSETQ. The CDR3 length is 12 residues. The V and J ends lost 0 bases and 8 bases respectively, with 6 bases between them. CDR3 loop: CASSLERDEQFF. The CDR3 nucleotides read TGCGCCAGCAGCTTGGAGAGGGATGAGCAGTTCTTC. The complete variable domain, with remaining parts taken from reference TRBV5-1 and TRBJ2-1, reads KAGVTQTPRYLIKTRGQQVTLSCSPISGHRSVSWYQQTPGQGLQFLFEYFSETQRNKGNFPGRFSGRQFSNSRSEMNVSTLELGDSALYLCASSLERDEQFFGPGTRLTVL.

CDR3 in DNA: TGTGCCAGCAGTCCCAGACAGAGTGCCTCCTACGAGCAGTACTTC. Translated, it gives CASSPRQSASYEQYF. The J gene is TRBJ2-7, the V gene TRBV28, with TRBD1 as a possible D gene (5 bases). CDR1 is MDHEN and CDR2 is SYDVKM in the germline V gene. V lost 5 bases, J lost 0 bases, and 14 bases lay in between. The CDR3 sequence is 15 residues long.

V gene TRBV6-6 combines with J gene TRBJ2-7, with a weak D call TRBD2 (6 bases). The CDR3 contains 11 residues. V lost 6 bases and J lost 7, with 10 bases in between. CDR1 and CDR2 from the germline V gene are MNHNY and SVGAGI (reference sequence). CDR3 amino acids: CASSHAGEQYF. The CDR3 nucleotides read TGTGCCAGCAGCCACGCGGGGGAGCAGTACTTC.

The chain combines TRBV25-1 with TRBJ1-4; D is possibly TRBD1 (5 bases). Deletions cut 2 bases from V and 3 bases from J, with 10 bases between. Germline V gene sequence: CDR1 MGHDK, CDR2 SYGVNS. CDR3 length: 15 amino acids. The CDR3 region is CASSEGPGANEKLFF. CDR3 in DNA: TGTGCCAGCAGTGAAGGGCCGGGGGCTAATGAAAAACTGTTTTTT.

The CDR3 DNA sequence: TGTGCCAGCAAGACCCCGGGACAGGGGGCCAATGAGCAGTTCTTC. It codes for CASKTPGQGANEQFF. This chain links TRBV6-5 with TRBJ2-1, with 12 bases matching TRBD1. The length of the CDR3 is 15 residues. The V and J ends lost 7 bases and 6 bases, in that order; junction bases with no gene match: 7. The germline gives CDR1 MNHEY, CDR2 SVGAGI.

The rearrangement links TRBV5-6 to TRBJ2-3, with D tentatively TRBD2 (5 bases). V gave up 5 bases and J gave up 6 bases, with 16 bases separating them. Germline values: CDR1 SGHDT, CDR2 YYEEEE. This CDR3 spans 14 amino acids. CDR3 sequence reads: CASRVRGFLDTQYF. As DNA, the CDR3 is TGTGCCAGCAGGGTTAGAGGGTTCCTGGATACGCAGTATTTT.

V gene TRBV20-1 combines with J gene TRBJ2-4, with D perhaps TRBD1 (6 bases). Germline-derived CDR1 and CDR2 are DFQATT and SNEGSKA (reference sequence). The germline V and J ends were trimmed by 3 bases and 1 base, with 10 bases remaining between them. This CDR3 is built from 14 residues. CDR3 amino acids: CSASLGAAKNIQYF. In DNA form, the CDR3 reads TGCAGTGCTAGTTTGGGGGCCGCCAAAAACATTCAGTACTTC.

The J gene is TRBJ2-1, the V gene TRBV5-1; no firm D call. V shed 1 base and J shed 12 bases, with 14 bases lying between them. CDR1 is SGHRS, CDR2 YFSETQ, per germline. The CDR3 length is 13 residues. The chain's CDR3 is CASSLTPGNGQFF. The CDR3 DNA follows: TGCGCCAGCAGCTTGACCCCAGGCAACGGGCAGTTCTTC.

The V gene is TRBV11-2, the J gene TRBJ1-2; weak D call: TRBD1 (6 bases). The CDR3 loop spans 14 amino acids. Germline values: CDR1 SGHAT, CDR2 FQNNGV. V lost 6 bases to trimming and J lost 8 bases, with 19 bases between them. CDR3 coding DNA: TGTGCCAGCAGGGCCCTTCGAGACAGGCTAGGCTACACCTTC. Protein: CASRALRDRLGYTF.

V usage is TRBV3-1 (or the pseudogene TRBV3-2) and J usage is TRBJ2-3; 8 bases agree with TRBD2. V shed 0 bases, J shed 2 bases, and the junction held 4 bases outside the gene matches. The CDR3 has 16 amino acids. Germline V gene lookup returns CDR1 LGHDT and CDR2 YNNKEL (reference sequence). CDR3: CASSQETGGYTDTQYF. The CDR3 region has the DNA TGTGCCAGCAGCCAAGAGACGGGGGGGTACACAGATACGCAGTATTTT.

V usage is TRBV9 and J usage is TRBJ2-3; 10 nucleotides match TRBD2. The germline V gene has CDR1 SGDLS and CDR2 YYNGEE. Trimming at V came to 2 bases and at J to 0 bases, leaving 6 bases not matched to a gene. This CDR3 is 17 amino acids long. DNA of the CDR3: TGTGCCAGCAGCGTGGCTAGCGGGGGAGCTAGCACAGATACGCAGTATTTT. Translating gives CASSVASGGASTDTQYF.

The rearrangement joins TRBV21-1 to TRBJ1-2; the D call of TRBD1 is as the table states it, not checked on the DNA. TRBV21-1 is reported as a pseudogene. The CDR3 sequence is 14 residues long. Here the CDR3 reads CASRQGFFYYGYTF. DNA of the CDR3: TGTGCCAGCAGACAGGGGTTTTTTTACTATGGCTACACCTTC.